The rows below give T cell receptor beta chains drawn from one sample of a study of regulatory T cells in long-lasting Graves disease. In TCRdb, the multiplex PCR reads were re-called with MiXCR into one record per CDR3 protein. The repertoire holds hundreds of thousands of distinct CDR3 sequences, with 12% as singletons. These same records also appear under a second study, on T cells in Graves' hyperthyroidism and ophthalmopathy.

The specimen comprised peripheral blood mononuclear cells (PBMCs), sampled at new diagnosis, from a patient treated with antithyroid drugs. The receptors were gathered from a woman aged 30 to 39 with Graves disease. CDR3s include the opening cysteine and the closing phenylalanine or tryptophan. The D gene is left open where the match is weak. Clone size is stated in some rows and not others, as once, few, many or a class when expanded.

>TRBD2|TRBJ2-2|many|TRBV6-1
CASSGTNTGELFF
TGTGCCAGTAGCGGGACGAACACCGGGGAGCTGTTTTTT
>NA|TRBJ1-5|many|TRBV9
CASSVGPGQPQHF
TGTGCCAGCAGCGTGGGTCCTGGTCAGCCCCAGCATTTT
>NA|TRBJ2-7|many|TRBV5-1
CASSYLASYEQYF
TGCGCCAGCAGCTACCTAGCTTCCTACGAGCAGTACTTC
>NA|TRBJ1-5|many|TRBV30
CAGSLGGEKPQHF
TGTGCCGGTAGTCTTGGGGGGGAGAAGCCCCAGCATTTT
>NA|TRBJ2-1|many|TRBV6-2/TRBV6-3
CASSSNEAGINEQFF
TGTGCCAGCAGTTCGAACGAAGCAGGGATCAATGAGCAGTTCTTC
>NA|TRBJ2-2|once|TRBV19
CASSISSGLNTGELFF
TGTGCCAGTAGTATATCGAGCGGACTGAACACCGGGGAGCTGTTTTTT
>NA|TRBJ2-6|many|TRBV19
CASSIVLGDPQSSGANVLTF
TGTGCCAGTAGTATAGTCCTGGGGGACCCCCAATCTTCTGGGGCCAACGTCCTGACTTTC
>NA|TRBJ1-1|few|TRBV29-1
CSVAPRAVTEAFF
TGCAGCGTTGCCCCAAGAGCAGTCACTGAAGCTTTCTTT
>TRBD2|TRBJ2-1|few|TRBV6-5
CASSYIGGRALNEQFF
TGTGCCAGCAGTTACATAGGCGGGAGGGCCCTGAATGAGCAGTTCTTC
>TRBD2|TRBJ2-3|NA|TRBV7-2
CASSRLAGTSTDAQYF
TGTGCCAGCAGCCGACTAGCGGGTACCAGCACAGATGCGCAGTATTTT
>NA|TRBJ1-5|few|TRBV30
CAWSANSNQPQHF
TGTGCCTGGAGTGCGAATAGCAATCAGCCCCAGCATTTT
>TRBD1|TRBJ2-2|many|TRBV24-1
CATSDTTGGWTGELFF
TGTGCCACCAGTGATACTACAGGGGGCTGGACCGGGGAGCTGTTTTTT
>NA|TRBJ2-1|NA|TRBV4-1
CASSQVLLAPEQFF
TGCGCCAGCAGCCAAGTTCTACTAGCCCCCGAGCAGTTCTTC
>NA|TRBJ2-7|many|TRBV18
CASSPGGGSYEQYF
TGTGCCAGCAGTCCAGGGGGGGGAAGTTACGAGCAGTACTTC
>TRBD2|TRBJ2-1|many|TRBV11-2
CASSLDGTSGNHLEQFF
TGTGCCAGCAGCTTAGATGGGACTAGCGGGAATCATCTTGAGCAGTTCTTC
>NA|TRBJ2-1|many|TRBV11-3
CASSLDRVGTYNEQFF
TGTGCCAGCAGCTTAGATCGAGTGGGAACCTACAATGAGCAGTTCTTC
>NA|TRBJ1-2|many|TRBV12-3/TRBV12-4
CASSLGYYGYTF
TGTGCCAGCAGTTTAGGGTATTATGGCTACACCTTC
>TRBD2|TRBJ2-1|many|TRBV2
CASNQAGPIYNEQFF
TGTGCCAGCAACCAAGCGGGACCAATCTACAATGAGCAGTTCTTC
>TRBD2|TRBJ2-3|many|TRBV3-1
CASSQGLLAGGKDTQYF
TGTGCCAGCAGCCAAGGCCTACTAGCGGGAGGCAAAGATACGCAGTATTTT
>NA|TRBJ1-2|many|TRBV5-6
CASSDQGHDYGYTF
TGTGCCAGCAGCGATCAGGGACACGACTATGGCTACACCTTC
>NA|TRBJ2-5|few|TRBV2
CASTPRDPDRRETQYF
TGTGCCAGCACCCCCCGGGATCCGGACAGACGGGAGACCCAGTACTTC
>NA|TRBJ2-3|few|TRBV7-9
CASSPRSGSRGTDTQYF
TGTGCCAGCAGCCCTCGGAGCGGCTCCCGGGGCACAGATACGCAGTATTTT
>NA|TRBJ1-2|few|TRBV14
CASSQDRTALYGYTF
TGTGCCAGCAGCCAAGACAGGACGGCCCTCTATGGCTACACCTTC
>NA|TRBJ2-2|NA|TRBV18
CASSPLQGNTGELFF
TGTGCCAGCTCACCACTACAGGGGAACACCGGGGAGCTGTTTTTT
>NA|TRBJ1-4|few|TRBV20-1
CSASPLNRVEKLFF
TGCAGTGCTAGCCCCCTGAACAGGGTTGAAAAACTGTTTTTT
>NA|TRBJ2-2|few|TRBV9
CAGSKDTGELFF
TGTGCCGGCAGTAAGGACACCGGGGAGCTGTTTTTT
>NA|TRBJ2-5|NA|TRBV28
CASSFSGPQEKTQYF
TGTGCCAGCAGTTTTTCTGGGCCCCAGGAAAAGACCCAGTACTTC
>TRBD1|TRBJ2-2|NA|TRBV5-4
CASSDQGAANTGELFF
TGTGCCAGCAGCGACCAGGGGGCAGCGAACACCGGGGAGCTGTTTTTT
>TRBD2|TRBJ2-3|NA|TRBV6-2/TRBV6-3
CASSPGGRGTDTQYF
TGTGCCAGTTCCCCGGGCGGGAGGGGCACAGATACGCAGTATTTT
>NA|TRBJ2-4|NA|TRBV6-1
CASRPRVGDIQYF
TGTGCCAGCAGACCACGGGTCGGGGACATTCAGTACTTC
>TRBD1|TRBJ2-6|NA|TRBV6-2/TRBV6-3
CASRVGTGPSGANVLTF
TGTGCCAGCAGGGTCGGGACAGGGCCCTCTGGGGCCAACGTCCTGACTTTC
>NA|TRBJ1-5|many|TRBV5-1
CASSLDINSNQPQHF
TGCGCCAGCAGCTTGGACATTAATAGCAATCAGCCCCAGCATTTT
>NA|TRBJ1-5|NA|TRBV28
CASSLSNVSPQHF
TGTGCCAGCAGTTTATCGAACGTGTCTCCCCAGCATTTT
>NA|TRBJ1-3|many|TRBV6-1
CASSITGAHSSGNTIYF
TGTGCCAGCAGCATAACAGGAGCTCATTCCTCTGGAAACACCATATATTTT
>NA|TRBJ2-7|few|TRBV28
CASSLLPTYEQYF
TGTGCCAGCAGTTTACTCCCTACCTACGAGCAGTACTTC
>NA|TRBJ2-3|NA|TRBV20-1
CSARVSLGISTDTQYF
TGCAGTGCTAGAGTTTCACTCGGGATTAGCACAGATACGCAGTATTTT
>NA|TRBJ1-2|few|TRBV24-1
CATSGDGAYGYTF
TGTGCCACCTCTGGGGACGGGGCCTATGGCTACACCTTC
>NA|TRBJ2-3|few|TRBV19
CASSITRTARTDTQYF
TGTGCCAGTAGTATTACGAGGACAGCGAGGACAGATACGCAGTATTTT
>NA|TRBJ2-1|NA|TRBV5-4
CASSSDVSSYNEQFF
TGTGCCAGCAGCTCGGATGTGAGCTCCTACAATGAGCAGTTCTTC
>NA|TRBJ1-5|many|TRBV19
CASSIGRGSNQPQHF
TGTGCCAGTAGTATCGGCAGGGGAAGCAATCAGCCCCAGCATTTT
>NA|TRBJ1-1|many|TRBV2
CASTWWTEAFF
TGTGCCAGCACCTGGTGGACTGAAGCTTTCTTT
>NA|TRBJ2-5|few|TRBV13
CASSRLTRYTGRETQYF
TGTGCCAGCAGCCGCCTGACTCGATATACAGGCCGAGAGACCCAGTACTTC
>TRBD1|TRBJ2-3|many|TRBV6-1
CATKTGSADTQYF
TGTGCCACCAAGACAGGGAGCGCAGATACGCAGTATTTT
>NA|TRBJ1-3|NA|TRBV20-1
CSARVGAGNSGNTIYF
TGCAGTGCTAGAGTGGGAGCCGGTAACTCTGGAAACACCATATATTTT
>NA|TRBJ2-7|many|TRBV11-3
CASSLEASPNIEQYF
TGTGCCAGCAGCTTGGAGGCTAGTCCGAATATCGAGCAGTACTTC
>NA|TRBJ2-7|many|TRBV12-3/TRBV12-4
CASSFSPGPPYEQYF
TGTGCCAGCAGTTTTAGCCCAGGACCTCCTTACGAGCAGTACTTC
>NA|TRBJ2-7|many|TRBV6-1
CASSHMGAIPGVEQYF
TGTGCCAGCAGTCATATGGGGGCGATACCAGGGGTCGAGCAGTACTTC
>NA|TRBJ2-1|many|TRBV27
CASRPIRAYNEQFF
TGTGCCAGCAGACCAATCAGGGCGTACAATGAGCAGTTCTTC
>NA|TRBJ1-1|many|TRBV11-3
CASSLIRNTEAFF
TGTGCCAGCAGCTTAATCAGGAACACTGAAGCTTTCTTT
>NA|TRBJ2-5|few|TRBV20-1
CSARVAGSETQYF
TGCAGTGCTAGAGTCGCGGGATCGGAGACCCAGTACTTC
>NA|TRBJ1-2|few|TRBV18
CASSPIRDDGYTF
TGTGCCAGCTCACCAATCAGGGACGATGGCTACACCTTC
>TRBD2|TRBJ2-3|many|TRBV11-2
CASSSKGVRTSGGTASDTQYF
TGTGCCAGCAGCTCCAAGGGGGTTAGGACTAGCGGGGGAACAGCTTCAGATACGCAGTATTTT